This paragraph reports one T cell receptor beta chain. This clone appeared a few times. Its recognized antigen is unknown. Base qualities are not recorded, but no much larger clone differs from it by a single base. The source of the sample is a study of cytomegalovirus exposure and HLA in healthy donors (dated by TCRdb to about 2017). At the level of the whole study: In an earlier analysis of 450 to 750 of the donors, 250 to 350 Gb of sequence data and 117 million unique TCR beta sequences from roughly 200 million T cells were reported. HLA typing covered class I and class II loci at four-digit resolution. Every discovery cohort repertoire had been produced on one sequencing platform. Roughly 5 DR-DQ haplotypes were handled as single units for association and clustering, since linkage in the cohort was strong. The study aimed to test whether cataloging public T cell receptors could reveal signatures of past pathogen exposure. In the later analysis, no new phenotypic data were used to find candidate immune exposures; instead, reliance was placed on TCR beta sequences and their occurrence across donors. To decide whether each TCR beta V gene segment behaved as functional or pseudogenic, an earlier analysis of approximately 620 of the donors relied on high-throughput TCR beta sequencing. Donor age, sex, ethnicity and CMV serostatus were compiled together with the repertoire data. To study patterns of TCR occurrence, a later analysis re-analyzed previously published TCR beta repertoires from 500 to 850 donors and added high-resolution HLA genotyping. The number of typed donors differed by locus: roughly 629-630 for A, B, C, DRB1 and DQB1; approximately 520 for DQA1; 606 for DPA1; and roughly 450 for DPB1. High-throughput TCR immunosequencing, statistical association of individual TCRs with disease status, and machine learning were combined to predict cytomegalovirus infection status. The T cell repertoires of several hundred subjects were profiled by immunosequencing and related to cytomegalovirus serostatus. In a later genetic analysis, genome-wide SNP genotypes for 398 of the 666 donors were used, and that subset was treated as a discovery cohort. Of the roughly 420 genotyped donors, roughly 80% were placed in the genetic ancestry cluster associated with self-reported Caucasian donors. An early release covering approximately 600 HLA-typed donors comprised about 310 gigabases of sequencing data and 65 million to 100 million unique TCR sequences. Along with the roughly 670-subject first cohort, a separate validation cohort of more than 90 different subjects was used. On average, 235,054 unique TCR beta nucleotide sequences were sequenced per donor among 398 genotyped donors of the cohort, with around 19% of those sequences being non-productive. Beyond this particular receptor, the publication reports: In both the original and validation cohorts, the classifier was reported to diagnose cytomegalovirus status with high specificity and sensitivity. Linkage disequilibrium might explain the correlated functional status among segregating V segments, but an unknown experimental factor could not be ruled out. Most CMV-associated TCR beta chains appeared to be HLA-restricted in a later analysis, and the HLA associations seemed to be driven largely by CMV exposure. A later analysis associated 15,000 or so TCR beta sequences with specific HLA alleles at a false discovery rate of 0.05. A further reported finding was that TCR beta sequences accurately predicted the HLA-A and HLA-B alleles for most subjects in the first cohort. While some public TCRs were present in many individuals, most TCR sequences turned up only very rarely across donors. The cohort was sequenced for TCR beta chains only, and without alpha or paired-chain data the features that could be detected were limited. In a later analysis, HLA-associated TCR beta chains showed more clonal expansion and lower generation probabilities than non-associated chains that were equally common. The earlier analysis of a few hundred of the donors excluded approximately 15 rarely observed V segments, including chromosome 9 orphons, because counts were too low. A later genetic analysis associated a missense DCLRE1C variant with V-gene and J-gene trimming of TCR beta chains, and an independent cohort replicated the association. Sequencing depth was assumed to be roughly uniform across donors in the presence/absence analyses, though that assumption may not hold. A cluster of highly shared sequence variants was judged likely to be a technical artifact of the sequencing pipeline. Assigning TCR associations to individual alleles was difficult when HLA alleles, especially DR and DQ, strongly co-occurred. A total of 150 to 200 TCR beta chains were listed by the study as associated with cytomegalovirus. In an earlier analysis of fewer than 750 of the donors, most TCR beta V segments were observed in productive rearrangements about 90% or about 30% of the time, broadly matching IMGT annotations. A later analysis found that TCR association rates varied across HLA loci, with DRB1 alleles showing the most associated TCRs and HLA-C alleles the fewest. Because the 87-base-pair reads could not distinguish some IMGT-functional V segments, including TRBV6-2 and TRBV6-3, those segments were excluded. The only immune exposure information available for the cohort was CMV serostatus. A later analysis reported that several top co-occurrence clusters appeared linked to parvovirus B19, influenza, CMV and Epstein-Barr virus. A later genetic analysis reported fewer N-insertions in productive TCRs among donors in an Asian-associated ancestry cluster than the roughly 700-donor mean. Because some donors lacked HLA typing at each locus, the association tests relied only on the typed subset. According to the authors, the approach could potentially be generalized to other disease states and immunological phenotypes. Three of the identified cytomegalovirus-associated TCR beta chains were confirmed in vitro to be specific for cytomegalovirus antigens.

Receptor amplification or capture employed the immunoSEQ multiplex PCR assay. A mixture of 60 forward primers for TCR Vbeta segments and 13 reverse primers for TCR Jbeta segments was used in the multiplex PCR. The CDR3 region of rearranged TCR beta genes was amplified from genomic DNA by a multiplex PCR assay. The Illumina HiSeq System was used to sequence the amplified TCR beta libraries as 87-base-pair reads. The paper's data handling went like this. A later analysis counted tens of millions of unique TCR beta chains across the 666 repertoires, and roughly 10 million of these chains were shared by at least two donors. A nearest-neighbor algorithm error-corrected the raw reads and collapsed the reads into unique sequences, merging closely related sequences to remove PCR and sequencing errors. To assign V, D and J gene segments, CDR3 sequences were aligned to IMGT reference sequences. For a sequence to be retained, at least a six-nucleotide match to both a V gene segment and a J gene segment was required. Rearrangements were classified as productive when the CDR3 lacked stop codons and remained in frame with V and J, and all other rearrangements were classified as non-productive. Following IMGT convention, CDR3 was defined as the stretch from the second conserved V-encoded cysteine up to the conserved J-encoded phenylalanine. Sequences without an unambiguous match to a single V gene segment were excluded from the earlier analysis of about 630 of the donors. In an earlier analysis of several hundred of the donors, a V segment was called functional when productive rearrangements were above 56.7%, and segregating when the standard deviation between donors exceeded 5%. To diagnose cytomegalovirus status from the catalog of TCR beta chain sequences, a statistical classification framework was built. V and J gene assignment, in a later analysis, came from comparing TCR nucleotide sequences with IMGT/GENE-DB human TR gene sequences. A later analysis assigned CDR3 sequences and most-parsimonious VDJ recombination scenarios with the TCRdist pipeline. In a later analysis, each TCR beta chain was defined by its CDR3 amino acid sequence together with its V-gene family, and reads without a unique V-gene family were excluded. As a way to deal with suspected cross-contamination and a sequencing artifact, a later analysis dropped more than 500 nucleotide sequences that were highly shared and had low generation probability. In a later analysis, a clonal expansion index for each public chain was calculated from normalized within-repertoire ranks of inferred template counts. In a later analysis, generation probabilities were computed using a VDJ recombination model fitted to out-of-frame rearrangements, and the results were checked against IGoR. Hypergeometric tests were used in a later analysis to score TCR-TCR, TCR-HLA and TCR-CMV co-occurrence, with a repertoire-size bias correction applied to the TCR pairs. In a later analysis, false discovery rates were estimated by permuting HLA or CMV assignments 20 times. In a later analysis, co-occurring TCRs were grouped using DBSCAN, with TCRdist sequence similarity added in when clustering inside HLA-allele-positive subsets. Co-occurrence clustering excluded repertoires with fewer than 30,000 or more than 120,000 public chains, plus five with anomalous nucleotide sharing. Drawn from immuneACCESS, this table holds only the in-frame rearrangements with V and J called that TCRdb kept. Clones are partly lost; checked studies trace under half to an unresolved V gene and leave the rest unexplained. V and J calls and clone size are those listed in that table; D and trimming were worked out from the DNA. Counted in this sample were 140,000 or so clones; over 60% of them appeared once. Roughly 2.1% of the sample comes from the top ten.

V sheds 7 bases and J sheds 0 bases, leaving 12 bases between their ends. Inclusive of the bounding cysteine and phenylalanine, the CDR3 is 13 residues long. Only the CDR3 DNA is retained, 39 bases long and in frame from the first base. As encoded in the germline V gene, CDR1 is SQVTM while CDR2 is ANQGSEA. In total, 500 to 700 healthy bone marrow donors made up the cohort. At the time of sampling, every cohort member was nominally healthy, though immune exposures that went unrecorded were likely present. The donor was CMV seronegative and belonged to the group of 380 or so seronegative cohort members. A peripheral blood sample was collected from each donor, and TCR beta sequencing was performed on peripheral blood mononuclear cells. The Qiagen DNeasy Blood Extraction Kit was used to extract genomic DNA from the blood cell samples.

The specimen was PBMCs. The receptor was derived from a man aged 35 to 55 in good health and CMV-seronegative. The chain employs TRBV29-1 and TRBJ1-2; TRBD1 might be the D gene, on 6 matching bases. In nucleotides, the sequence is TGCAGCGCTCTGACAGGTTCTAACTATGGCTACACCTTC. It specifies CSALTGSNYGYTF.